The present entry profiles one T cell receptor beta chain with its context. These data originate in a study of shared clonotypes between healthy human individuals. The CDR3 contains 15 residues. Germline CDR1 reads MNHEY; CDR2 reads SVGAGI. V lost 7 bases, J lost 6 bases, and 19 bases lay in between. Sequencing was performed with immunoSEQ multiplex PCR; in TCRdb, only in-frame clones are kept and a portion is missing. Among hundreds of thousands of clones listed, under 80% were seen once. This receptor was identified in a woman younger than 45 in good health. The chain carries TRBV6-5 and TRBJ1-3; D may be TRBD1 (5 bases). The material sequenced was memory CD4+ T cells sorted from blood. Subset reported: CD45RA-negative fraction. CDR3 region: CASTRDTWGQNTIYF. The CDR3, as DNA: TGTGCCAGCACAAGGGATACCTGGGGCCAAAACACCATATATTTT.